This T cell receptor (beta chain) was sequenced during a study of T cell responses to AZD1222 COVID-19 vaccine. The study's findings and limits: Spike-specific TCR depth and breadth grew after two AZD1222 doses. Of the AZD1222 recipients, only five to seven were seropositive at baseline. In a largely white British group with more females than males, clonal diversity was possibly underestimated.

This CDR3 is 13 amino acids long. V lost 5 bases and J lost 5, with 12 bases in between. CDR1 is MNHEY, CDR2 SMNVEV, per germline (reference sequence). Second-dose schedules of about 4 or about 12 weeks were combined. TCRdb's table, derived via immunoSEQ multiplex PCR, lists solely in-frame clones and lacks some. Here the sample spans roughly 99,000 clones, 87% being singletons. Points on this clone: The antigen is undetermined.

The chain is built from TRBV27 and TRBJ1-1; a possible D gene is TRBD1 (6 bases). This clonotype originated in an adult who received the AZD1222 COVID-19 vaccine. Sequencing was performed on peripheral blood, taken 28 days after the second AZD1222 dose. The CDR3 is CASSPQGFTEAFF. The CDR3 DNA reads as TGTGCCAGCAGTCCACAGGGTTTTACTGAAGCTTTCTTT.